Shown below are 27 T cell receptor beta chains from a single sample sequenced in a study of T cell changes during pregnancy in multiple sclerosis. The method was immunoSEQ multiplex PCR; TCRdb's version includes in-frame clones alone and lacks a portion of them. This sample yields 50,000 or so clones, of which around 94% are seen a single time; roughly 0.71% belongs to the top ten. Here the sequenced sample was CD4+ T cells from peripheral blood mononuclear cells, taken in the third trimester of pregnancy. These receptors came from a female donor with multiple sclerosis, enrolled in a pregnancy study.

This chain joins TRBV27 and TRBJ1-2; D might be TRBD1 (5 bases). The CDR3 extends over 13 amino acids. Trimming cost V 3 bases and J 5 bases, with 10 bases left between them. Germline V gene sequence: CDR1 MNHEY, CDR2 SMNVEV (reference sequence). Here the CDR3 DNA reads TGTGCCAGCAGTTTTCTTGGACAATATGGCTACACCTTC. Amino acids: CASSFLGQYGYTF.

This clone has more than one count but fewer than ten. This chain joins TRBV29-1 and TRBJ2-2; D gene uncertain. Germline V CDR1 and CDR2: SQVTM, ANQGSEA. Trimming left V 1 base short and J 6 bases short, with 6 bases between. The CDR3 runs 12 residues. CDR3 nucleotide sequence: TGCAGCGTTGAAGTCACGGCCGGGGAGCTGTTTTTT. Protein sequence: CSVEVTAGELFF.

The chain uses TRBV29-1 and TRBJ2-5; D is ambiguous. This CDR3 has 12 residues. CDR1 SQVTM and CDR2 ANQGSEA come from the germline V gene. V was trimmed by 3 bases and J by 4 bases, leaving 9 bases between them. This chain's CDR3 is CSVDQKRETQYF. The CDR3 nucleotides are TGCAGCGTTGATCAAAAGAGAGAGACCCAGTACTTC.

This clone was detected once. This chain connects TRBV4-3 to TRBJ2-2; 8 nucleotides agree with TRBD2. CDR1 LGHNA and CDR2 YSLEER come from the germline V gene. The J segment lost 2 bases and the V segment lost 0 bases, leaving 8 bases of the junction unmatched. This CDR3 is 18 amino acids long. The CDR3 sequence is CASSQDYPAGANTGELFF. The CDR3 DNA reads TGCGCCAGCAGCCAAGATTATCCAGCGGGGGCAAACACCGGGGAGCTGTTTTTT.

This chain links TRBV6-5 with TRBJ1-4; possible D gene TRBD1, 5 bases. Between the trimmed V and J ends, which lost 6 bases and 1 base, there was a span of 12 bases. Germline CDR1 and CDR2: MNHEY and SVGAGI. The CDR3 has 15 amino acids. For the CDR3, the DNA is TGTGCCAGCAGATCAGTTCAGGGAACTAATGAAAAACTGTTTTTT. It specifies CASRSVQGTNEKLFF.

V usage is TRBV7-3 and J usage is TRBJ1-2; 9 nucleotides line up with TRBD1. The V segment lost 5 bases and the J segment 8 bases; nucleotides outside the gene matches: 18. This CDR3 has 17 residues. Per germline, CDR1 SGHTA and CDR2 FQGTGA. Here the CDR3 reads CASSRGGTGILSGGYTF. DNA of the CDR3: TGTGCCAGCAGCCGCGGGGGGACAGGGATCCTTTCTGGGGGCTACACCTTC.

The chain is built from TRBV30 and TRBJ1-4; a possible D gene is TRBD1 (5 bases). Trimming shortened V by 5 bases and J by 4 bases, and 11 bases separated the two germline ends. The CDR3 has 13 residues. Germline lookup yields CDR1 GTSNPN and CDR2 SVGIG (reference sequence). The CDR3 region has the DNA TGTGCCTGGCGCGGGGCTGATAATGAAAAACTGTTTTTT. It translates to CAWRGADNEKLFF. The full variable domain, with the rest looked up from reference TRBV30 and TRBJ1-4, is SQTIHQWPATLVQPVGSPLSLECTVEGTSNPNLYWYRQAAGRGLQLLFYSVGIGQISSEVPQNLSASRPQDRQFILSSKKLLLSDSGFYLCAWRGADNEKLFFGSGTQLSVL.

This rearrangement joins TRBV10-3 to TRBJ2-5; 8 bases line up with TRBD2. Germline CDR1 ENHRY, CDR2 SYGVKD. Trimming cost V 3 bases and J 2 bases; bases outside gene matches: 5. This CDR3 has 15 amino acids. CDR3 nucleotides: TGTGCCATCAGTGATATATCGGGGGGGCAAGAGACCCAGTACTTC. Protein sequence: CAISDISGGQETQYF.

Here the CDR3 DNA reads TGCGCCAGCAGCTTGACGGACAGGGGTACTAATGAAAAACTGTTTTTT. Translated: CASSLTDRGTNEKLFF. The chain has TRBV5-1 and TRBJ1-4; the match to TRBD1 covers 9 bases. The CDR3 sequence is 16 residues long. Germline assignment: CDR1 SGHRS and CDR2 YFSETQ. V was pared by 1 base and J by 2 bases, with 3 bases of the junction left unmatched.

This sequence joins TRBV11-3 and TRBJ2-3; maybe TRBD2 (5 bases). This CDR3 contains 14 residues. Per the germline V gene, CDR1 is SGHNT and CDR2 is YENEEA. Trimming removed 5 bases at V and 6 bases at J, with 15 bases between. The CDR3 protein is CASSPKSTGDTQYF. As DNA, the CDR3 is TGTGCCAGCAGCCCAAAAAGCACGGGGGATACGCAGTATTTT.

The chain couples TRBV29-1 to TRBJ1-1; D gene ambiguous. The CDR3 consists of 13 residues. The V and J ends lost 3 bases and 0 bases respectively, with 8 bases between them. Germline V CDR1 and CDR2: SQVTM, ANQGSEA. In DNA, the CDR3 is TGCAGCGTTGAGAGGCAGCTGAACACTGAAGCTTTCTTT. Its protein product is CSVERQLNTEAFF.

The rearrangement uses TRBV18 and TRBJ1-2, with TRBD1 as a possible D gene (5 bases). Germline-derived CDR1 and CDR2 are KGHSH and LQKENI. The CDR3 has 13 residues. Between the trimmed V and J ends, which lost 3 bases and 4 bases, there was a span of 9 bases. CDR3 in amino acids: CASSPDSSYGYTF. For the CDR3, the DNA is TGTGCCAGCTCACCCGACAGTTCCTATGGCTACACCTTC.

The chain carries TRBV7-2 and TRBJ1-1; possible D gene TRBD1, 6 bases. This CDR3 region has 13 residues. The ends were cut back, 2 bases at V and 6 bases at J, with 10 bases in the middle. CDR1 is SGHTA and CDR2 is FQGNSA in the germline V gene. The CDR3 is CASSLLDRAEAFF. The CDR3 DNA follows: TGTGCCAGCAGCTTACTGGACAGAGCTGAAGCTTTCTTT.

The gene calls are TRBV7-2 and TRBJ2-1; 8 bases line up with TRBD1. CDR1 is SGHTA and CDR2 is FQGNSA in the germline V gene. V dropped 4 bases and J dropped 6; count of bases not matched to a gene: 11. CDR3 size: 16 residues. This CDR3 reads CASSSPGQVLRNEQFF. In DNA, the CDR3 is TGTGCCAGCAGCTCGCCGGGACAGGTACTTCGCAATGAGCAGTTCTTC.

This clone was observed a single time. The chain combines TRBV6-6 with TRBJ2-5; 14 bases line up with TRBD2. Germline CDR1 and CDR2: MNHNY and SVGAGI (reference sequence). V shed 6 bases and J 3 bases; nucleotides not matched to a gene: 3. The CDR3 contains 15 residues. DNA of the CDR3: TGTGCCAGCAGGACGACTAGCGGGGGGGAAGAGACCCAGTACTTC. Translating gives CASRTTSGGEETQYF.

The CDR3 coding sequence is TGTGCCAGCAGCTTGGTTCAGACAAAGAATTCACCCCTCCACTTT. Translation: CASSLVQTKNSPLHF. The chain has TRBV5-6 and TRBJ1-6; D is unclear. The CDR3 extends over 15 amino acids. CDR1 and CDR2 from the germline V gene are SGHDT and YYEEEE. The ends were cut back, 0 bases at V and 7 bases at J, with 11 bases in the middle.

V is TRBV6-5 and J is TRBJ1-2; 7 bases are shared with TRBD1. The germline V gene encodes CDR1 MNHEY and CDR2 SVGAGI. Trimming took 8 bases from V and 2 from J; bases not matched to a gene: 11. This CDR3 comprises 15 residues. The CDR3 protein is CASRGPGQRNYGYTF. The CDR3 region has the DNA TGTGCCAGCCGGGGACCGGGACAGAGGAACTATGGCTACACCTTC.

CDR3 DNA sequence: TGTGCCAGCAAGGAAACACCGGGACACTACTATGGCTACACCTTC. Encoded protein: CASKETPGHYYGYTF. The J gene is TRBJ1-2, the V gene TRBV6-4, with TRBD1 as a possible D gene (6 bases). Germline lookup yields CDR1 MRHNA and CDR2 SNTAGT. V was pared by 7 bases and J by 3 bases, with 18 bases between. CDR3 length equals 15 residues.

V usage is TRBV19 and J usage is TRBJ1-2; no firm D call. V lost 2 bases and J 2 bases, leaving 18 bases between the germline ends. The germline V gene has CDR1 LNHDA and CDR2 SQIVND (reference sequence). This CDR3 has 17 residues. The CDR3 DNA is TGTGCCAGTAGTATAATGGTCAGTCAACCCCACAACTATGGCTACACCTTC. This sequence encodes CASSIMVSQPHNYGYTF.

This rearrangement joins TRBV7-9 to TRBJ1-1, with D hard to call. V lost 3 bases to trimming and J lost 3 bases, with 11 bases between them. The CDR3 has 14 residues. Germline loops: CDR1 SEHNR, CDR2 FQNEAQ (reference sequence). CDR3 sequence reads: CASSFTGVYTEAFF. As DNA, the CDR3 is TGTGCCAGCAGCTTCACCGGGGTTTACACTGAAGCTTTCTTT.

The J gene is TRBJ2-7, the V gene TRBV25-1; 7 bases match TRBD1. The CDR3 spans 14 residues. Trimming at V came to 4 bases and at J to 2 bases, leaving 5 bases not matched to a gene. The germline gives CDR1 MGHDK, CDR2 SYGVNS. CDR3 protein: CASSATGVTYEQYF. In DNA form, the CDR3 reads TGTGCCAGCAGTGCAACAGGGGTTACCTACGAGCAGTACTTC.

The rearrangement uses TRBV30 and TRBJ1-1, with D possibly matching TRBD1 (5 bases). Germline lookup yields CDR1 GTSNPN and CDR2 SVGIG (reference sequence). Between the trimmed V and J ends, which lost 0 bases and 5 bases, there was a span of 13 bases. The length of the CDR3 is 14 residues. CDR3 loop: CAWSVSTGRTEAFF. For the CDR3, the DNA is TGTGCCTGGAGTGTATCAACAGGTAGGACTGAAGCTTTCTTT.

CDR3 protein: CASSSQVNTEAFF. CDR3 sequence (DNA): TGTGCCAGCAGCTCACAGGTTAACACTGAAGCTTTCTTT. J is TRBJ1-1 and V is TRBV6-1; TRBD1 is a possible D gene (5 bases). Trimming took off 6 bases at V and 2 bases at J, with 10 bases between the two ends. Germline values: CDR1 MNHNS, CDR2 SASEGT. The CDR3 runs 13 residues.

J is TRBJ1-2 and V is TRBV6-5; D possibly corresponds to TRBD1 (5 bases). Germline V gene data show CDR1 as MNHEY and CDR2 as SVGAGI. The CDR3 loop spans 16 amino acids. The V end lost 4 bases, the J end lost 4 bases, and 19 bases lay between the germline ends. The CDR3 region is CASSSYLPGLSYGYTF. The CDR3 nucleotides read TGTGCCAGCAGTTCCTACTTACCAGGGCTCTCCTATGGCTACACCTTC.

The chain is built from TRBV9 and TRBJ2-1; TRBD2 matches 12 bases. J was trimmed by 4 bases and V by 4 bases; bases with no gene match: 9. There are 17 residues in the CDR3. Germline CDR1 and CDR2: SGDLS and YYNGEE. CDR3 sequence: CASSPWTSGAIYNEQFF. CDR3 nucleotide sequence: TGTGCCAGCAGCCCTTGGACTAGCGGGGCTATATACAATGAGCAGTTCTTC.

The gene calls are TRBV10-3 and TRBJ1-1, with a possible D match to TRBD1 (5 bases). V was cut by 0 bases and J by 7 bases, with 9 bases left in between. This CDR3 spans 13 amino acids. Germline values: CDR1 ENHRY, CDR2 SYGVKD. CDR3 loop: CAISESGQSEAFF. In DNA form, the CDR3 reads TGTGCCATCAGTGAGTCGGGGCAGAGTGAAGCTTTCTTT.

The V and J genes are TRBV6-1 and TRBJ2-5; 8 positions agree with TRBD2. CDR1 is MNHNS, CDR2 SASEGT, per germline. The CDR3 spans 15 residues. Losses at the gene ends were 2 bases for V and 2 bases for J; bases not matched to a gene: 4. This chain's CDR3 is CASSERLAGQETQYF. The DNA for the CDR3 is TGTGCCAGCAGTGAACGGCTAGCGGGTCAAGAGACCCAGTACTTC.